Here is one T cell receptor beta chain with its context. This record belongs to a study of blood T cell repertoires in COVID-19. The overall study: The samples span acute and convalescent COVID-19 from the United States, Italy and Spain.

As processed by the authors: Reference gene primers were amplified, and this amplification served to estimate nucleated cell counts. Sequencing used immunoSEQ multiplex PCR; TCRdb keeps in-frame clones, though not all of them. V and J calls and clone size are given by that table; D and trimming were obtained from the DNA. The sample has 100,000 to 150,000 clones, roughly 89% seen once. Germline loops: CDR1 LGHDT, CDR2 YNNKEL (reference sequence). This CDR3 contains 16 residues. Trimming shortened V by 3 bases and J by 5 bases, and 16 bases separated the two germline ends. The rearrangement uses TRBV3-1 (or the pseudogene TRBV3-2) and TRBJ2-2, with D maybe TRBD2 (6 bases). This receptor was identified in a woman in her forties or fifties with acute or convalescent COVID-19. What was sequenced was peripheral blood. Here the CDR3 reads CASSQRRRGRTGELFF. The CDR3 DNA is TGTGCCAGCAGCCAGCGACGACGGGGGAGGACCGGGGAGCTGTTTTTT.